The 23 T cell receptor beta chains reported below all come from one sample, sequenced in a study of cytomegalovirus exposure and HLA in healthy donors. PCR amplification relied on 60 Vbeta primers (plus 13 Jbeta primers). Generated by immunoSEQ multiplex PCR, the TCRdb table keeps only in-frame clones and is missing some. The top ten clones hold around 8.6% of a sample with 100,000 or so clones, roughly 80% of them seen once. The sequencing input was PBMCs. The receptor source for this set is a woman in her thirties or forties in good health and CMV-seropositive.

The chain couples TRBV27 to TRBJ2-3, with 9 bases matching TRBD1. The CDR3 runs to 17 residues. Looked up from germline, CDR1 is MNHEY and CDR2 is SMNVEV (reference sequence). The ends lost 4 bases at V and 1 base at J; junction bases unmatched: 9. CDR3 in amino acids: CASSSRTGVGGTDTQYF. As DNA, the CDR3 is TGTGCCAGCAGTTCCAGGACAGGGGTTGGGGGCACAGATACGCAGTATTTT.

The chain recombines TRBV6-5 with TRBJ1-2; 9 nucleotides line up with TRBD1. The CDR3 spans 14 residues. The trim removed 5 bases at V and 6 bases at J, leaving 7 bases unmatched. Per the germline V gene, CDR1 is MNHEY and CDR2 is SVGAGI. CDR3 region: CASSPLGQGDGYTF. DNA for the CDR3: TGTGCCAGCAGTCCCCTGGGACAGGGCGATGGCTACACCTTC.

The chain is built from TRBV6-7 and TRBJ2-2; D is possibly TRBD2 (5 bases). TRBV6-7 is an open reading frame whose function is uncertain. The V gene lost 6 bases and the J gene lost 6 bases, with 17 bases spanning the gap. The CDR3 is 15 amino acids. CDR3 amino acids: CASRYPGSTAGELFF. The CDR3 DNA is TGTGCCAGCAGATACCCGGGATCCACGGCCGGGGAGCTGTTTTTT.

The rearrangement joins TRBV5-6 to TRBJ2-5; the match to TRBD1 covers 9 bases. V gave up 2 bases and J gave up 5 bases; unmatched junction bases: 7. Germline V gene data show CDR1 as SGHDT and CDR2 as YYEEEE. CDR3 size: 15 residues. This chain's CDR3 is CASSFMTGGAETQYF. CDR3 in DNA: TGTGCCAGCAGCTTTATGACAGGGGGTGCGGAGACCCAGTACTTC.

This clone was seen a handful of times. V usage is TRBV9 and J usage is TRBJ1-6, with 9 bases that match TRBD1. Germline V gene data show CDR1 as SGDLS and CDR2 as YYNGEE. After removal of 3 bases from V and 0 bases from J, the junction contained 4 bases not matched to a gene. The CDR3 extends over 17 amino acids. CDR3 nucleotides: TGTGCCAGCAGCGAGGGACAGGGTCGCTCCTATAATTCACCCCTCCACTTT. Protein product: CASSEGQGRSYNSPLHF.

V and J are TRBV4-1 and TRBJ1-2, with 9 bases aligning to TRBD1. The ends lost 0 bases at V and 4 bases at J; junction bases unmatched: 9. The CDR3 contains 17 residues. Germline lookup yields CDR1 MGHRA and CDR2 YSYEKL. DNA of the CDR3: TGCGCCAGCAGCCAAGATCCCTCGACAGGGGGTGTCTATGGCTACACCTTC. Encoded protein: CASSQDPSTGGVYGYTF.

The rearrangement links TRBV4-1 to TRBJ2-7, with D maybe TRBD1 (8 bases). There are 16 residues in the CDR3. Germline V gene sequence: CDR1 MGHRA, CDR2 YSYEKL. V was pared by 0 bases and J by 4 bases, with 16 bases between. CDR3 sequence reads: CASSQEKDREGYEQYF. In DNA form, the CDR3 reads TGCGCCAGCAGCCAAGAGAAGGACAGGGAGGGGTACGAGCAGTACTTC.

This clone was detected once. The chain links TRBV4-1 to TRBJ2-2, with 8 bases matching TRBD2. Trimming removed 3 bases from V and 3 bases from J; junction bases left unmatched: 3. This CDR3 contains 15 residues. From germline, CDR1 is MGHRA and CDR2 YSYEKL. CDR3 loop: CASSQREADTGELFF. DNA of the CDR3: TGCGCCAGCAGCCAGCGGGAGGCTGACACCGGGGAGCTGTTTTTT.

Note on this clone: Sequence at one end of the junction differs from germline and may be a read error. The chain joins TRBV7-6 to TRBJ2-7; 9 bases match TRBD1. The CDR3 spans 20 residues. Germline CDR1 SGHVS, CDR2 FNYEAQ. The CDR3 DNA follows: TGTGCCAGCAGCTTAGCGTCGCAACAGGGGGCGGGCGACTCTACCTACGAGCGGTACTTC. Its protein is CASSLASQQGAGDSTYERYF.

This sequence joins TRBV28 and TRBJ2-7; D is perhaps TRBD2 (5 bases). The CDR3 totals 14 residues. The germline CDR1 and CDR2 sequences are MDHEN and SYDVKM. Trimming left V 2 bases short and J 4 bases short, with 12 bases between. CDR3 DNA sequence: TGTGCCAGCAGTTTAACCGGGAACTTTTACGAGCAGTACTTC. Protein: CASSLTGNFYEQYF.

V gene TRBV6-5 combines with J gene TRBJ2-1; no definite D call. The CDR3 is 16 residues long. The V gene lost 0 bases and the J gene lost 5 bases, with 14 bases spanning the gap. From germline, CDR1 is MNHEY and CDR2 SVGAGI. CDR3 amino acids: CASSYSVGGNNNEQFF. Here the CDR3 DNA reads TGTGCCAGCAGTTACTCGGTCGGCGGTAACAACAATGAGCAGTTCTTC.

This clone was seen more than once but under ten times. The rearrangement joins TRBV7-9 to TRBJ2-1, with 13 bases lining up with TRBD2. This CDR3 is 16 amino acids long. Germline V gene lookup returns CDR1 SEHNR and CDR2 FQNEAQ (reference sequence). V was clipped by 5 bases and J by 8 bases; unmatched bases: 9. CDR3 sequence reads: CASSRTSGRRWDEQFF. In DNA form, the CDR3 reads TGTGCCAGCAGCCGGACTAGCGGGAGACGATGGGATGAGCAGTTCTTC.

The V gene is TRBV6-6, the J gene TRBJ1-1, with 7 bases that match TRBD1. This CDR3 is 14 amino acids long. Per germline, CDR1 MNHNY and CDR2 SVGAGI (reference sequence). V lost 5 bases, J lost 0 bases, and 3 bases stayed unmatched. The CDR3, as DNA: TGTGCCAGCAGTCACAGGGGCTTGAACACTGAAGCTTTCTTT. Its protein is CASSHRGLNTEAFF.

The chain's CDR3 is CASILTLAGVTGELFF. CDR3 DNA sequence: TGTGCCAGCATCCTTACACTAGCGGGGGTCACCGGGGAGCTGTTTTTT. This chain uses TRBV7-8 with TRBJ2-2; 11 positions match TRBD2. The J segment lost 4 bases and the V segment lost 7 bases, leaving 8 bases of the junction unmatched. The CDR3 length is 16 residues. Looked up from germline, CDR1 is SGHVS and CDR2 is FQNEAQ. Variable domain in full (rest from reference TRBV7-8 and TRBJ2-2): GAGVSQSPRYKVAKRGQDVALRCDPISGHVSLFWYQQALGQGPEFLTYFQNEAQLDKSGLPSDRFFAERPEGSVSTLKIQRTQQEDSAVYLCASILTLAGVTGELFFGEGSRLTVL.

The chain combines TRBV7-8 with TRBJ1-4; D remains unclear. V lost 2 bases and J 7 bases, leaving 17 bases between the germline ends. Looked up from germline, CDR1 is SGHVS and CDR2 is FQNEAQ. This CDR3 contains 16 residues. CDR3 in DNA: TGTGCCAGCAGCTTATACCCTGACAAGAGTGGTGAAAAACTGTTTTTT. This sequence encodes CASSLYPDKSGEKLFF.

The V call is TRBV5-8, the J call TRBJ2-7; D is ambiguous. This CDR3 has 12 amino acids. The germline V and J ends were trimmed by 2 bases and 6 bases, with 9 bases remaining between them. Germline CDR1 is SGHTS and CDR2 is YDEGEE. DNA for the CDR3: TGTGCCAGCAGCTTCCTGACGGGCGAGCAGTACTTC. Translation: CASSFLTGEQYF.

The genes are TRBV11-3 and TRBJ1-1; possibly TRBD1 for D (6 bases). Trimming cost V 3 bases and J 5 bases, with 16 bases left between them. CDR1 and CDR2 from the germline V gene are SGHNT and YENEEA. This CDR3 contains 15 residues. DNA of the CDR3: TGTGCCAGCAGCTTCGGGGGGCGGGTGGGAACTGAAGCTTTCTTT. Translated: CASSFGGRVGTEAFF. The full variable domain, rest sourced from reference TRBV11-3 and TRBJ1-1, is EAGVVQSPRYKIIEKKQPVAFWCNPISGHNTLYWYLQNLGQGPELLIRYENEEAVDDSQLPKDRFSAERLKGVDSTLKIQPAELGDSAVYLCASSFGGRVGTEAFFGQGTRLTVV.

The chain joins TRBV25-1 to TRBJ2-2; the match to TRBD1 covers 7 bases. The CDR3 runs to 13 residues. CDR1 is MGHDK and CDR2 is SYGVNS in the germline V gene. V dropped 9 bases and J dropped 4; count of bases not matched to a gene: 5. CDR3 DNA: TGTGCCAGTAACAGGGGATTCACCGGGGAGCTGTTTTTT. Protein: CASNRGFTGELFF.

The gene calls are TRBV4-2 and TRBJ2-3; 8 bases align to TRBD2. The CDR3 totals 15 residues. With V trimmed by 1 base and J by 4 bases, 4 bases remained unmatched. CDR1 and CDR2 (germline): LGHNA, YNFKEQ. The CDR3 region is CASSQAGGPADTQYF. As DNA, the CDR3 is TGTGCCAGCAGCCAAGCGGGGGGGCCAGCAGATACGCAGTATTTT.

The chain couples TRBV7-9 to TRBJ1-3, with a weak D call TRBD1 (5 bases). Germline V CDR1 and CDR2: SEHNR, FQNEAQ (reference sequence). Trimming pared 7 bases from V and 4 bases from J, leaving 20 bases between. CDR3 length: 16 residues. CDR3 coding DNA: TGTGCCAGCACTATTTGGACCGGGACTGCGGGAAACACCATATATTTT. This sequence encodes CASTIWTGTAGNTIYF.

The rearrangement uses TRBV6-1 and TRBJ1-6; 10 bases align to TRBD1. The germline CDR1 and CDR2 sequences are MNHNS and SASEGT. The V gene end was trimmed by 6 bases and the J gene end by 7 bases; junction bases not matched to a gene: 6. This CDR3 region has 15 residues. Written as DNA, the CDR3 is TGTGCCAGCAGAGCCGGGACAGGGGTGAATTCACCCCTCCACTTT. Amino acids: CASRAGTGVNSPLHF.

This sequence joins TRBV19 and TRBJ2-3; 9 nucleotides line up with TRBD2. This CDR3 is 15 amino acids long. Germline-derived CDR1 and CDR2 are LNHDA and SQIVND (reference sequence). The ends lost 10 bases at V and 2 bases at J; junction bases unmatched: 10. CDR3 loop: CATTPGLAYTDTQYF. In DNA, the CDR3 is TGTGCCACAACGCCGGGACTAGCATACACAGATACGCAGTATTTT.

This sequence joins TRBV19 and TRBJ1-6; the D gene is possibly TRBD1 (5 bases). CDR3 length: 15 amino acids. The germline CDR1 and CDR2 sequences are LNHDA and SQIVND (reference sequence). Trimming shortened V by 3 bases and J by 9 bases, and 15 bases separated the two germline ends. Written as DNA, the CDR3 is TGTGCCAGTAGTATCGGGGGGGAAAAGGGTTCACCCCTCCACTTT. Protein: CASSIGGEKGSPLHF.